Listed below are T cell receptor beta chains from one sample, sequenced in a study of cytomegalovirus exposure and HLA in healthy donors. The method was immunoSEQ multiplex PCR; TCRdb's version includes in-frame clones alone and lacks a portion of them. The sample lists some 130,000 clones; 66% were seen once. Sample: PBMCs. These receptors all stem from a human donor in good health. The conserved cysteine and the conserved F or W are not part of the CDR3 here. The order of the fields is V gene, CDR3 protein.

TRBV10-1	ASSDYTGAPTSGSTYEQY
TRBV25-1	ASSGANRGVGTDTQY
TRBV5-6	ASSLVGLAGDLRAQY
TRBV28	ASRSQAGQDYEQY
TRBV5-4	ASSRDRGTYGYT
TRBV15	ATSRDPQAQGTQY
TRBV5-1	ASRGTSGTNTGELF
TRBV2	ASSEMRGNTEAF
TRBV6-6	ASRGDYGYT
TRBV18	ASSPREGQETQY
TRBV27	ASRPGTSGNGEQY
TRBV9	ASSVNPGQGVTGELF
TRBV11-3	ASSLGGQQETQY
TRBV28	ASSPPSRGSPLH
TRBV7-8	ASSLAGANSNQPQH
TRBV9	ASSSGTGGSPLH
TRBV19	ASSTTGGGQETQY
TRBV5-4	ASSLEATGGYEQY
TRBV7-8	ASSLWARGEGYT
TRBV4-1	ASSPLLGLAGSEQF
TRBV28	ASSSTDRGYGYT
TRBV5-1	ASSSPGHRGETQY
TRBV11-2	ASSLGAYQETQY
TRBV7-9	ASGPSGSNEQF
TRBV27	ASSLAWGQAHGAF
TRBV18	ASSPPYFPSQETQY
TRBV7-3	ASSFGTSVTDTQY
TRBV27	ASSLRENYGYT
TRBV7-6	ASSFGGQFVYEQY
TRBV27	ASSSPRRLATPYEQY
TRBV6-1	ASSYYTDTQY
TRBV4-2	ASSQAVGSGYEQY
TRBV7-9	ANRQGTDTQY
TRBV28	ASSSPTGSYEQY
TRBV28	ASLFSRAPVTGELF
TRBV4-3	ASSHSIGEGGEQF
TRBV9	ASSVGTSNTGELF